What follows is one TCR beta chain and its context. The record originates from a study of blood T cell repertoires in COVID-19. Germline CDR1 is MDHEN and CDR2 is SYDVKM. The CDR3 is 16 residues long. V lost 5 bases, J lost 6 bases, and 9 bases stayed unmatched. The assay was immunoSEQ multiplex PCR, and TCRdb's table has in-frame clones only and misses some. The sample shows over 300,000 clones, 86% of them seen only once. The sample taken for sequencing was peripheral blood. This sequence originates from a woman between 50 and 59 years old with acute or convalescent COVID-19. The chain employs TRBV28 and TRBJ2-1; 11 bases match TRBD2. For the CDR3, the DNA is TGTGCCAGCAGTCGGGAGATAGCGGGAGGGGGCAATGAGCAGTTCTTC. This sequence encodes CASSREIAGGGNEQFF.